This TCR beta chain originates from a study of blood T cell repertoires in COVID-19. As for the study in general: Sample material is recorded as cDNA or gDNA derived from T cells, B-cell-depleted T cells, or PBMCs.

The trim removed 5 bases at V and 1 base at J, leaving 10 bases unmatched. Per the germline V gene, CDR1 is SGHTA and CDR2 is FQGTGA. There are 17 residues in the CDR3. Authors' analysis steps: Nucleated cell counts were estimated from reference gene primer amplification. Produced via immunoSEQ multiplex PCR; TCRdb's table is partial and in-frame only. The DNA gave D and trimming, while V, J and clone size come from that table. The sample includes 110,000 to 150,000 clones, more than 85% seen only once; the top ten take 5.4%. This TCR was sampled from a human donor in a cohort sampled during active COVID-19. The rearrangement links TRBV7-3 to TRBJ2-1; 8 bases match TRBD2. Sequencing was done on a sample of peripheral blood. CDR3 DNA sequence: TGTGCCAGCAGCCCCAGAAGCGGGAGTGGGTCCTACAATGAGCAGTTCTTC. It is translated as CASSPRSGSGSYNEQFF.